This T cell receptor beta chain emerged from a study of shared T cell receptors in the human thymus. V gave up 6 bases and J gave up 4 bases, with 15 bases separating them. From germline, CDR1 is SGHAT and CDR2 FQNNGV. This CDR3 spans 14 amino acids. Profiled with immunoSEQ multiplex PCR; TCRdb holds only in-frame clones, not every one. The table lists 500,000 to 550,000 clones, 75% to 85% of them singletons. The data were also submitted as part of a second study, on human thymus T cells. That paper notes: Samples came from healthy Finnish infants during open corrective cardiac surgery. Thymic and blood repertoires appeared to show biased V and J gene usage.

Source material: thymocytes. The receptor's source is a boy under two years old with a congenital heart defect. The J gene is TRBJ2-5, the V gene TRBV11-2; weak D call: TRBD2 (6 bases). Written as DNA, the CDR3 is TGTGCCAGCAGATCCAAAGCGGGCCCAGAGACCCAGTACTTC. Residues: CASRSKAGPETQYF. Full variable domain (remainder filled in from reference TRBV11-2 and TRBJ2-5): EAGVAQSPRYKIIEKRQSVAFWCNPISGHATLYWYQQILGQGPKLLIQFQNNGVVDDSQLPKDRFSAERLKGVDSTLKIQPAKLEDSAVYLCASRSKAGPETQYFGPGTRLLVL.